The 6 T cell receptor beta chains presented below share a single source sample, sequenced in a study of CD8 T cells in ankylosing spondylitis. The study, taken as a whole, reports: Ankylosing spondylitis blood appeared to carry a characteristic TCR beta motif of several highly homologous variants.

These receptors are not linked to any known antigen. TCRdb reanalysed the 5' RACE reads using MiXCR and keeps one entry per CDR3 protein. Here the sample spans about 840,000 distinct CDR3 sequences, about 12% being singletons. The sample comprised blood, either unsorted or a sorted T cell fraction (not recorded which). These receptors were collected from a male donor with ankylosing spondylitis.

The V and J genes are TRBV10-3 and TRBJ2-3; possibly TRBD2 for D (6 bases). Trimming stripped 6 bases from V and 0 bases from J, with 16 bases between. This CDR3 has 16 residues. Germline values: CDR1 ENHRY, CDR2 SYGVKD. The CDR3 sequence is CAISTSPAGSTDTQYF. CDR3 DNA: TGTGCCATCAGCACCAGCCCCGCGGGAAGCACAGATACGCAGTATTTT.

This clonotype was detected a few times. This rearrangement joins TRBV20-1 to TRBJ2-2, with TRBD2 matching over 8 bases. V lost 5 bases and J lost 4; bases outside the gene matches: 6. CDR1 is DFQATT and CDR2 is SNEGSKA in the germline V gene (reference sequence). The CDR3 totals 14 residues. The CDR3 protein is CSAREGLGTGELFF. Here the CDR3 DNA reads TGCAGTGCTCGGGAGGGCCTGGGCACCGGGGAGCTGTTTTTT.

This clonotype was counted only a few times. The rearrangement links TRBV4-3 to TRBJ2-3; D call uncertain. V gave up 2 bases and J gave up 0 bases, with 12 bases separating them. This CDR3 region has 16 residues. The V gene's germline CDR1 is LGHNA and CDR2 YSLEER. For the CDR3, the DNA is TGCGCCAGCAGCCAAACCCTCCCAACTAGCACAGATACGCAGTATTTT. Encoded protein: CASSQTLPTSTDTQYF.

The V and J genes are TRBV5-1 and TRBJ2-1, with a possible D match to TRBD2 (5 bases). Germline V gene lookup returns CDR1 SGHRS and CDR2 YFSETQ. This CDR3 is 15 amino acids long. Trimming stripped 1 base from V and 0 bases from J, with 8 bases between. The CDR3 sequence is CASSLRLNSYNEQFF. CDR3 nucleotide sequence: TGCGCCAGCAGCTTGAGACTAAACTCCTACAATGAGCAGTTCTTC.

This clonotype was found many times. The rearrangement joins TRBV6-1 to TRBJ1-1; 10 bases match TRBD1. The CDR3 is 14 amino acids. The V segment lost 6 bases and the J segment 11 bases; nucleotides outside the gene matches: 12. Germline CDR1 reads MNHNS; CDR2 reads SASEGT. CDR3 residues: CASSQGDRGRDAFF. The DNA for the CDR3 is TGTGCCAGCAGCCAAGGAGACAGGGGGCGCGATGCTTTCTTT.

Only a few counts were recorded for this clonotype. The rearrangement joins TRBV20-1 to TRBJ2-1, with D perhaps assigned TRBD1 or TRBD2 (6 bases each). CDR1 and CDR2 (germline): DFQATT, SNEGSKA (reference sequence). The CDR3 is made up of 17 amino acids. The ends were cut back, 5 bases at V and 0 bases at J, with 20 bases in the middle. For the CDR3, the DNA is TGCAGTGCTGCCCGACGGAGGGGGTCCTACTCCTACAATGAGCAGTTCTTC. This translates into CSAARRRGSYSYNEQFF.